This paragraph covers one TCR beta chain sequence. This entry comes from a study of cytomegalovirus exposure and HLA in healthy donors. The PCR was carried out with 60 Vbeta primers and 13 Jbeta primers. Clones were sequenced by immunoSEQ multiplex PCR, and TCRdb holds only the in-frame ones, with some missing. Its table lists around 210,000 clones. Germline V gene sequence: CDR1 MDHEN, CDR2 SYDVKM. V trimming: 3 bases; J trimming: 2 bases; junction bases outside the gene matches: 4. This CDR3 contains 14 residues. This rearrangement joins TRBV28 to TRBJ2-7, with TRBD1 matching 7 bases. Sequenced input: PBMCs. This TCR derives from a woman under 40 in good health and CMV-seropositive. The CDR3 protein is CASSLQGVAYEQYF. In nucleotides, the CDR3 is TGTGCCAGCAGTTTGCAGGGGGTAGCCTACGAGCAGTACTTC.